This TCR beta chain is from a study of shared clonotypes between healthy human individuals. Study context: Three plates were used per donor for CD4 naive, three for CD4 memory, two for CD8 naive and one for CD8 memory.

In the naive CD8 group, cells lacked CD45RO and were positively selected for CCR7, so terminally differentiated effector memory CD45RA+ cells were left out. This clone appeared once. This CDR3 has 18 amino acids. The V gene's germline CDR1 is SGHRS and CDR2 YFSETQ. Trimming cost V 4 bases and J 0 bases, with 22 bases left between them. Profiled with immunoSEQ multiplex PCR; TCRdb holds only in-frame clones, not every one. The table shows nearly 2 million clones, with less than 95% occurring only once. The chain combines TRBV5-1 with TRBJ1-1; D is possibly TRBD1 (5 bases). The sample taken for sequencing was naive CD8+ T cells sorted from blood. The sequence derives from a young man in good health. The chain's CDR3 is CASSVWGTAMQLNTEAFF. For the CDR3, the DNA is TGCGCCAGCAGCGTTTGGGGGACCGCCATGCAGCTGAACACTGAAGCTTTCTTT.